This is a list of T cell receptor beta chains from one sample in a study of shared clonotypes between healthy human individuals. Clones were sequenced by immunoSEQ multiplex PCR, and TCRdb holds only the in-frame ones, with some missing. There are about 490,000 clones in the sample; around 80% occur only once, and about 12% lies in the top ten. The sample taken for sequencing was PBMCs. Every receptor here comes from a woman aged 40 to 50 in good health. Some clones in this sample may be carry-over from other donors' samples. The CDR3 runs from the conserved cysteine through the conserved F or W. The D gene is left open where the match is weak. The size of a clone is reported for some rows only, either as once, few or many, or as a class for expanded clones.

V	J	size	D	CDR3	DNA
TRBV7-3	TRBJ2-2	-	-	CASSRVAANTGELFF	TGTGCCAGCAGCAGAGTAGCGGCGAACACCGGGGAGCTGTTTTTT
TRBV10-2	TRBJ1-2	-	TRBD1	CASSVDRAIGYTF	TGCGCCAGCAGTGTGGACAGGGCCATCGGCTACACCTTC
TRBV2	TRBJ2-3	-	TRBD2	CASEASGRATDTQYF	TGTGCCAGCGAAGCTAGCGGGAGGGCAACAGATACGCAGTATTTT
TRBV7-9	TRBJ1-3	-	-	CASSIRGLSGNTIYF	TGTGCCAGCAGCATCAGGGGCCTATCTGGAAACACCATATATTTT
TRBV29-1	TRBJ1-3	few	-	CSASDGTSGNTIYF	TGCAGCGCCTCAGACGGTACCTCTGGAAACACCATATATTTT
TRBV2	TRBJ2-1	-	TRBD2	CASKAGGSADEQFF	TGTGCCAGCAAGGCGGGAGGGAGTGCCGATGAGCAGTTCTTC
TRBV5-1	TRBJ2-7	-	-	CASSTLLEDEQYF	TGCGCCAGCAGCACCTTATTAGAAGACGAGCAGTACTTC
TRBV5-6	TRBJ2-3	-	-	CASSLGFRADTQYF	TGTGCCAGCAGCTTGGGATTCCGTGCAGATACGCAGTATTTT
TRBV27	TRBJ2-1	-	-	CASWGTGSKNNEQFF	TGTGCCAGCTGGGGAACCGGGTCGAAGAACAATGAGCAGTTCTTC
TRBV14	TRBJ2-7	-	-	CASSPQSGTYEQYF	TGTGCCAGCAGCCCCCAGAGCGGAACCTACGAGCAGTACTTC
TRBV9	TRBJ2-7	-	-	CASSSQGGDYEQYF	TGTGCCAGCAGCTCTCAGGGGGGCGATTACGAGCAGTACTTC
TRBV4-1	TRBJ1-3	-	-	CASSQAQSSGNTIYF	TGCGCCAGCAGCCAAGCGCAGAGCTCTGGAAACACCATATATTTT
TRBV28	TRBJ2-4	-	-	CASTTETKNIQYF	TGTGCCAGCACTACAGAAACCAAAAACATTCAGTACTTC